The sequence of this T cell receptor (beta chain) was determined in a study of tissue T cells after allogeneic stem cell transplantation. TCRbeta CDR3 was sequenced at survey depth with template counts. Sequenced by immunoSEQ multiplex PCR; TCRdb stores in-frame clones only, minus some. The sample yields 2,500 or so clones, about 66% seen once. General study findings and limits: This small cohort was clinically heterogeneous, and sampling depth was a limitation. Alloreactivity or antigen specificity of tissue TCRs was not determined; some clones might be host cells.

With regard to this clone: Its antigen is still unknown. These gene names are mouse names. The observed sequence ends 1 residue before the CDR3 terminus, with the missing tail filled in from the germline J gene.

CDR3 length equals 13 residues. V lost 1 base, J lost 7 bases, and 2 bases stayed unmatched. The germline V gene encodes CDR1 GKSSPN and CDR2 SITVG. The clonotype originates from a female BALB/c mouse in good health. The strain's MHC haplotype is H2-d. This chain uses TRBV31 with TRBJ1-4, with 8 bases lining up with TRBD1. The material sequenced was gut tissue. The sequenced part of the CDR3 DNA is TGTGCCTGGAGTCGACAGGGGAGCGAAAGATTATTT. Its protein product is CAWSRQGSERLF. The complete CDR3 sequence is CAWSRQGSERLFF.